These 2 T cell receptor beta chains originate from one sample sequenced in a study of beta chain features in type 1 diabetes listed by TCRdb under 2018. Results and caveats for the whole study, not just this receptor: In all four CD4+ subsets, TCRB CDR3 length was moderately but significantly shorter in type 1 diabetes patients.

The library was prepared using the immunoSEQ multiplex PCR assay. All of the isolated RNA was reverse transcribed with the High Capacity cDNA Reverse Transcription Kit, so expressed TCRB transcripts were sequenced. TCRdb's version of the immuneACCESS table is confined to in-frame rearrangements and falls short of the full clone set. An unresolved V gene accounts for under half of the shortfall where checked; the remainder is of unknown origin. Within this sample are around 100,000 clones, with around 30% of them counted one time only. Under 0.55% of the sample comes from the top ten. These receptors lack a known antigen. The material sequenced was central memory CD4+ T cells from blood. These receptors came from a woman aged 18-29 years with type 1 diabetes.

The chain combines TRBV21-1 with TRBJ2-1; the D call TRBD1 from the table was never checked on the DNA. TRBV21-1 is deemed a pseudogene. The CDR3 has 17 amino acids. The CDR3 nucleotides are TGTGCCAGCAGCATAACGGGACAGGGGCCCTTTAGGAATGAGCAGTTCTTC. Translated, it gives CASSITGQGPFRNEQFF.

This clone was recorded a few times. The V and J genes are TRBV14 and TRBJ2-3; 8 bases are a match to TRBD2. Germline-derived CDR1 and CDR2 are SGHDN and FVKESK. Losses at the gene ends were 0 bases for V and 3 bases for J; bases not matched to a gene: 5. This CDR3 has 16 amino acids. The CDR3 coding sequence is TGTGCCAGCAGCCAAGACTTTGCTAGCGGGACAGATACGCAGTATTTT. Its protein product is CASSQDFASGTDTQYF.